This record covers a single T cell receptor (beta chain). As yet, its antigen is unknown. This entry comes from a study of radiation and T cells in renal cell carcinoma. Study observations and caveats: From baseline, blood top tumor clonotypes peaked at 2 weeks post-radiation.

Time point indicated: blood 4 weeks post-SBRT, at nephrectomy. Treatment given: 15 Gy SBRT to primary tumor, nephrectomy 4 weeks later. TCRdb's copy holds only in-frame clones and misses some; the assay was immunoSEQ multiplex PCR. The table includes about 83,000 clones, less than 90% detected once. Specimen: blood, collected from a patient whose treatment included radiotherapy and nephrectomy. This receptor was obtained from a woman aged 55-69 years with renal cell carcinoma.

The CDR3 spells CASSVDGQGIYEQYF. The CDR3 DNA sequence: TGTGCCAGCAGCGTAGACGGACAGGGGATCTACGAGCAGTACTTC. V and J are TRBV9 and TRBJ2-7; 9 positions match TRBD1. The CDR3 runs to 15 residues. The germline V gene encodes CDR1 SGDLS and CDR2 YYNGEE. The junction had 4 bases not matched to a gene; V was cut back by 0 bases and J by 3 bases.